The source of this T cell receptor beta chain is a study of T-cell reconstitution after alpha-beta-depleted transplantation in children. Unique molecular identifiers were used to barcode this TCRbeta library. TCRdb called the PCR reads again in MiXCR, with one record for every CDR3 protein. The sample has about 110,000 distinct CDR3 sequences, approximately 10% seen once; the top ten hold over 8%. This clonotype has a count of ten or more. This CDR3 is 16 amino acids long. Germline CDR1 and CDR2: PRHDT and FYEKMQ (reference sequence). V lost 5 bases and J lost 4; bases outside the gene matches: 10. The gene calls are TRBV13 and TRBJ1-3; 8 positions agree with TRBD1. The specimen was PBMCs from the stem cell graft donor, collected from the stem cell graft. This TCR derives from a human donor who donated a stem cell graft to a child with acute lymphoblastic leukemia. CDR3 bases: TGTGCCAGCAGCCGCTCCGACAGGGGAGACGGAAACACCATATATTTT. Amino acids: CASSRSDRGDGNTIYF.